The 16 T cell receptor beta chains below come from one sample, sequenced in a study of PD-1 blockade in classical Hodgkin lymphoma. Patients all relapsed after autologous stem cell transplantation, and there was variation in brentuximab vedotin exposure. The study isolated CD8+ T cells from thawed PBMCs by magnetic negative selection. Produced via immunoSEQ multiplex PCR; TCRdb's table is partial and in-frame only. This sample yields more than 25,000 clones, of which 88% are seen a single time; less than 7.5% belongs to the top ten. Specimen: CD8+ T cells from blood, collected at baseline. These receptors were collected from a human donor with classical Hodgkin lymphoma.

This clone is a singleton in its sample. The chain has TRBV28 and TRBJ2-1; 9 bases line up with TRBD1. The junction had 8 bases not matched to a gene; V was cut back by 8 bases and J by 6 bases. CDR3 length: 14 residues. Per the germline V gene, CDR1 is MDHEN and CDR2 is SYDVKM. The DNA of the CDR3 is TGTGCCAGCCGGGGACAGGGCTTGGCCAATGAGCAGTTCTTC. This sequence encodes CASRGQGLANEQFF.

This clone was counted once. CDR3: CASSSNPEAEAFF. The CDR3 coding sequence is TGTGCCAGCAGCTCAAACCCCGAGGCTGAAGCTTTCTTT. The chain joins TRBV5-4 to TRBJ1-1; unclear D gene. From germline, CDR1 is SGHNT and CDR2 YYREEE (reference sequence). The CDR3 runs 13 residues. V was shortened by 3 bases and J by 6 bases, with 12 bases between the two germline ends.

The chain recombines TRBV14 with TRBJ2-2; 11 bases are a match to TRBD2. The CDR3 covers 17 residues. Per germline, CDR1 SGHDN and CDR2 FVKESK. With 4 bases clipped from V and 1 base from J, the junction kept 5 bases outside the gene matches. This chain's CDR3 is CASSPLAGVVNTGELFF. The CDR3 nucleotides are TGTGCCAGCAGCCCACTAGCGGGAGTTGTGAACACCGGGGAGCTGTTTTTT.

The CDR3 coding sequence is TGTGCCAGCAGTTTAAGACAGGGTCGCCGTGAGCAGTTCTTC. Protein product: CASSLRQGRREQFF. V usage is TRBV27 and J usage is TRBJ2-1; 7 bases are a match to TRBD1. CDR1 and CDR2 from the germline V gene are MNHEY and SMNVEV (reference sequence). The CDR3 length is 14 residues. The V gene end was trimmed by 2 bases and the J gene end by 9 bases; junction bases not matched to a gene: 7.

This chain joins TRBV4-1 and TRBJ2-7, with 7 nucleotides matching TRBD1. V shed 0 bases and J 2 bases; nucleotides not matched to a gene: 4. Germline assignment: CDR1 MGHRA and CDR2 YSYEKL. The CDR3 spans 15 residues. The CDR3 coding sequence is TGCGCCAGCAGCCAAGATCTGGGGACAGCCTACGAGCAGTACTTC. This gives the protein CASSQDLGTAYEQYF.

The V gene is TRBV29-1, the J gene TRBJ2-6; possibly TRBD1 for D (6 bases). Trimming took off 3 bases at V and 2 bases at J, with 14 bases between the two ends. The germline V gene encodes CDR1 SQVTM and CDR2 ANQGSEA. The CDR3 has 16 residues. The CDR3 region has the DNA TGCAGCGTTGAGGAGACAGGCCGAACTGGGGCCAACGTCCTGACTTTC. Protein product: CSVEETGRTGANVLTF. Looking up the rest from reference TRBV29-1 and TRBJ2-6 gives the full variable domain: SAVISQKPSRDICQRGTSLTIQCQVDSQVTMMFWYRQQPGQSLTLIATANQGSEATYESGFVIDKFPISRPNLTFSTLTVSNMSPEDSSIYLCSVEETGRTGANVLTFGAGSRLTVL.

The sample holds one count of this clone. The V gene is TRBV28, the J gene TRBJ1-1; D is uncertain. The germline gives CDR1 MDHEN, CDR2 SYDVKM. The CDR3 length is 16 residues. Trimming left V 0 bases short and J 2 bases short, with 13 bases between. In DNA, the CDR3 is TGTGCCAGCAGTTTATGGGTACAGTTGATCAACACTGAAGCTTTCTTT. As protein: CASSLWVQLINTEAFF.

The chain employs TRBV5-5 and TRBJ2-3, with 7 nucleotides matching TRBD2. After removal of 0 bases from V and 4 bases from J, the junction contained 11 bases not matched to a gene. CDR1 and CDR2 from the germline V gene are SGHKS and YYEKEE (reference sequence). CDR3 length equals 17 residues. The CDR3 here is CASSLVAWAGAADTQYF. For the CDR3, the DNA is TGTGCCAGCAGCTTGGTGGCTTGGGCGGGAGCAGCAGATACGCAGTATTTT. Looking up the rest from reference TRBV5-5 and TRBJ2-3 gives the full variable domain: DAGVTQSPTHLIKTRGQQVTLRCSPISGHKSVSWYQQVLGQGPQFIFQYYEKEERGRGNFPDRFSARQFPNYSSELNVNALLLGDSALYLCASSLVAWAGAADTQYFGPGTRLTVL.

V gene TRBV28 combines with J gene TRBJ1-2; unclear D gene. From germline, CDR1 is MDHEN and CDR2 SYDVKM. V shed 6 bases and J shed 6 bases, with 17 bases lying between them. There are 14 residues in the CDR3. As DNA, the CDR3 is TGTGCCAGCAGGGGCACGAGGGTTCGCGATGGCTACACCTTC. This encodes CASRGTRVRDGYTF.

The chain carries TRBV27 and TRBJ2-3; TRBD2 matches at 10 bases. The junction had 16 bases not matched to a gene; V was cut back by 3 bases and J by 7 bases. The V gene's germline CDR1 is MNHEY and CDR2 SMNVEV (reference sequence). CDR3 length: 18 amino acids. The CDR3 DNA reads TGTGCCAGCAGTTTTGGGCTAGCGGGGGCCCGGCGCACCCATACGCAGTATTTT. As protein: CASSFGLAGARRTHTQYF.

V usage is TRBV4-1 and J usage is TRBJ1-2, with a tentative D call TRBD1 (5 bases). V was pared by 1 base and J by 8 bases, with 8 bases between. Germline CDR1 is MGHRA and CDR2 is YSYEKL. The CDR3 is 12 residues long. CDR3 nucleotide sequence: TGCGCCAGCAGCCAAGGGGGCCGCGGCTACACCTTC. It is translated as CASSQGGRGYTF.

This clone was seen once. The V gene is TRBV15, the J gene TRBJ2-2, with 10 bases lining up with TRBD2. J lost 6 bases, V lost 8 bases, and 6 bases had no gene match. Germline CDR1 and CDR2: LNHNV and YYDKDF (reference sequence). This CDR3 contains 14 residues. The CDR3 sequence: CATSQREGPGELFF. The CDR3 nucleotides are TGTGCCACCTCTCAGCGGGAGGGCCCCGGGGAGCTGTTTTTT.

CDR3 region: CASSAQGFGGSIETQYF. The CDR3 DNA follows: TGTGCCAGCAGCGCCCAGGGGTTCGGAGGAAGTATAGAGACCCAGTACTTC. The gene calls are TRBV9 and TRBJ2-5; D possibly corresponds to TRBD1 (6 bases). V was pared by 3 bases and J by 4 bases, with 22 bases between. The CDR3 consists of 17 residues. CDR1 is SGDLS, CDR2 YYNGEE, per germline. Full variable domain (rest looked up from reference TRBV9 and TRBJ2-5): DSGVTQTPKHLITATGQRVTLRCSPRSGDLSVYWYQQSLDQGLQFLIQYYNGEERAKGNILERFSAQQFPDLHSELNLSSLELGDSALYFCASSAQGFGGSIETQYFGPGTRLLVL.

A few counts support this clone. As DNA, the CDR3 is TGCAGCGTCCCGAAAGACGGCTCCCGAGGGCAGTACTTC. Encoded protein: CSVPKDGSRGQYF. The chain links TRBV29-1 to TRBJ2-7; D gene unclear. Trimming stripped 6 bases from V and 9 bases from J, with 21 bases between. The CDR3 has 13 amino acids. Per germline, CDR1 SQVTM and CDR2 ANQGSEA.

The chain has TRBV6-6 and TRBJ2-1; 14 nucleotides line up with TRBD2. The length of the CDR3 is 15 residues. The germline V gene encodes CDR1 MNHNY and CDR2 SVGAGI (reference sequence). With 5 bases clipped from V and 12 bases from J, the junction kept 9 bases outside the gene matches. The CDR3 sequence is CASSPGTSGSLRQFF. CDR3 bases: TGTGCCAGCAGTCCCGGGACTAGCGGGAGTTTGCGGCAGTTCTTC.

This chain uses TRBV27 with TRBJ2-7; 10 nucleotides align to TRBD2. Germline V gene data show CDR1 as MNHEY and CDR2 as SMNVEV (reference sequence). The CDR3 is made up of 15 amino acids. Losses at the gene ends were 3 bases for V and 0 bases for J; bases not matched to a gene: 2. CDR3: CASSFIAGGSYEQYF. The DNA of the CDR3 is TGTGCCAGCAGTTTCATAGCGGGAGGCTCCTACGAGCAGTACTTC.